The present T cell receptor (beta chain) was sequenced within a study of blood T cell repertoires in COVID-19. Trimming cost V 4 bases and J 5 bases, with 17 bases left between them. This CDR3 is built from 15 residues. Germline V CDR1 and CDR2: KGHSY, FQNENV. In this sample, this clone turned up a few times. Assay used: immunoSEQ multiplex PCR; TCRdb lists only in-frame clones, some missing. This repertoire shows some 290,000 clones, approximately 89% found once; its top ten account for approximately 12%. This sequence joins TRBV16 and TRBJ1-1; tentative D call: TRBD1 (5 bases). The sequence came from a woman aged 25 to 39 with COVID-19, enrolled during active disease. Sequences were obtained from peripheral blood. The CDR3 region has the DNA TGTGCCAGCAGCCCACGACAGCTCCCGAGAACTGAAGCTTTCTTT. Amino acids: CASSPRQLPRTEAFF.